This T cell receptor beta chain is drawn from a study of T cell responses to AZD1222 COVID-19 vaccine. Whole-study findings and limits: White British people made up most donors, females outnumbered males, and clonal diversity was possibly underestimated. AZD1222 recipients seropositive at baseline numbered only six or seven. Repertoires in all cases were sampled only once the peak T cell response had passed.

The CDR3 covers 14 residues. V was cut by 6 bases and J by 2 bases, with 13 bases left in between. CDR1 MNHEY and CDR2 SVGEGT come from the germline V gene. Repertoires were generated with immunoSEQ multiplex PCR, while TCRdb's copy carries only in-frame clones and drops some. The sample records 150,000 to 250,000 clones, approximately 90% being singletons. Timing groups of about 4 and about 12 weeks for second doses were pooled. As concerns this clone: No antigen is known for it.

The sample was peripheral blood, taken 28 days after the second AZD1222 dose. The J gene is TRBJ1-1, the V gene TRBV6-2 or TRBV6-3; D ambiguous. This receptor was taken from an adult who received the AZD1222 COVID-19 vaccine. CDR3 amino acids: CASSSRRGNTEAFF. For the CDR3, the DNA is TGTGCCAGCAGCTCGAGGAGAGGTAACACTGAAGCTTTCTTT.